This T cell receptor (beta chain) was observed in a study of radiotherapy plus CTLA-4 blockade in lung cancer (dated by TCRdb to 2016 to 2019). At the level of the whole study: Among enrolled patients, around 20% had an objective response and roughly 33% reached disease control.

The study evaluated CTLA-4 blockade (ipilimumab) given together with focal radiation therapy in patients who had chemo-refractory metastatic non-small-cell lung cancer. Summary of the overall study and its limitations: The strongest predictors of response were reported to be early dynamic shifts in blood T cell clones along with a rise in serum interferon-beta following radiation. After treatment with radiotherapy and ipilimumab, TCR clones that originated in tumors expanded in peripheral blood.

As encoded in the germline V gene (reference sequence), CDR1 is WNHNN while CDR2 is SYGVQD. The V end loses 5 bases and the J end loses 5 bases, and a stretch of 14 bases separates them. Taken from cysteine to phenylalanine, the CDR3 has 14 residues. CDR3 DNA is the only sequence kept; it has 42 bases, read in frame from the first base. The receptor library was made with the immunoSEQ multiplex PCR assay. TCRdb re-hosts the immuneACCESS table, in-frame sequences only. Its copies lack some clones; in the studies checked, an unresolved V gene accounts for under half of them, and the cause for the rest is not known. The sample contains under 55,000 clones, around four fifths of them found a single time. Together, the top ten hold about 3.3% of the sample. About this clone itself: This clone's antigen is unknown. No qualities accompany the bases; no much larger clone lies one base away.

The chain couples TRBV10-1 to TRBJ2-3; TRBD2 is possibly the D segment (6 matching bases). The sample consisted of peripheral blood, taken from a patient treated with radiotherapy plus ipilimumab. This clonotype originated in a human donor with non-small cell lung cancer who had stable disease on radiotherapy plus ipilimumab. The CDR3: CASSLAALGDTQYF. The bases read TGCGCCAGCAGTTTAGCGGCGCTGGGAGATACGCAGTATTTT.